This paragraph reports one T cell receptor (beta chain). This sample is part of a study of blood T cell repertoires in COVID-19. Profiled with immunoSEQ multiplex PCR; TCRdb holds only in-frame clones, not every one. The sample holds 91,000 or so clones, over 80% seen once. V was cut by 0 bases and J by 6 bases, with 21 bases left in between. Germline V gene sequence: CDR1 SGHRS, CDR2 YFSETQ. The CDR3 sequence is 17 residues long. V and J are TRBV5-1 and TRBJ1-2, with D tentatively TRBD1 (5 bases). This receptor was taken from a woman in her fifties or sixties in a cohort sampled during active COVID-19. Sequenced material: peripheral blood. CDR3 region: CASSLAGGRNEWDGYTF. The CDR3 coding sequence is TGCGCCAGCAGCTTGGCCGGGGGGAGAAACGAATGGGATGGCTACACCTTC.